These 25 T cell receptor beta chains were sequenced from one sample in a study of T cell responses to AZD1222 COVID-19 vaccine. Sequencing was performed with immunoSEQ multiplex PCR; in TCRdb, only in-frame clones are kept and a portion is missing. The table lists about 120,000 clones, 87% of them singletons. This specimen was peripheral blood, taken on day 0 of AZD1222 vaccination. Every receptor here comes from an adult in good health.

The chain is built from TRBV28 and TRBJ2-3; D tentatively reads TRBD1 or TRBD2 (6 bases each). Germline V lookup: CDR1 MDHEN, CDR2 SYDVKM. The CDR3 totals 15 residues. V was clipped by 3 bases and J by 4 bases, with 14 bases between them. The CDR3 loop reads CASSLTGRGSDTQYF. The CDR3 DNA is TGTGCCAGCAGTTTGACAGGACGGGGGTCAGATACGCAGTATTTT.

The chain joins TRBV2 to TRBJ1-1; D is perhaps TRBD1 (6 bases). Germline V gives CDR1 SNHLY, CDR2 FYNNEI. The CDR3 has 12 residues. V was trimmed by 9 bases and J by 10 bases, leaving 18 bases between them. CDR3 region: CASSPGHLGAFF. The CDR3 DNA reads as TGTGCCAGTTCCCCGGGACACCTAGGAGCTTTCTTT.

The V call is TRBV4-1, the J call TRBJ2-1, with 8 bases aligning to TRBD2. CDR3 size: 14 residues. J gave up 8 bases and V 1 base, and 4 bases lay outside the gene matches. CDR1 is MGHRA and CDR2 is YSYEKL in the germline V gene. The CDR3, as DNA: TGCGCCAGCAGCCAAGCGGAGCGGGAGTATGAGCAGTTCTTC. Translated, it gives CASSQAEREYEQFF.

V is TRBV3-1 (or the pseudogene TRBV3-2) and J is TRBJ2-1; 16 bases align to TRBD2. There are 23 residues in the CDR3. The trim removed 4 bases at V and 0 bases at J, leaving 18 bases unmatched. Germline loops: CDR1 LGHDT, CDR2 YNNKEL (reference sequence). Written as DNA, the CDR3 is TGTGCCAGCAGCCGAGAAGATCCCGGGACTAGCGGGGGGGTAAAGAGCTCCTACAATGAGCAGTTCTTC. Encoded protein: CASSREDPGTSGGVKSSYNEQFF.

CDR3 bases: TGTGCCTGGAGTCGAGAGGGCCTCTATGGCTACACCTTC. It is translated as CAWSREGLYGYTF. This chain connects TRBV30 to TRBJ1-2, with D unresolved. The germline V and J ends were trimmed by 2 bases and 4 bases, with 11 bases remaining between them. CDR1 and CDR2 (germline): GTSNPN, SVGIG (reference sequence). The CDR3 is 13 residues long.

V is TRBV6-1 and J is TRBJ2-3; 8 bases map to TRBD1. CDR1 MNHNS and CDR2 SASEGT come from the germline V gene. This CDR3 region has 16 residues. The junction had 10 bases not matched to a gene; V was cut back by 4 bases and J by 4 bases. The CDR3 DNA follows: TGTGCCAGCAGTGGGTGGACAGGGATATCGTCAGATACGCAGTATTTT. Protein product: CASSGWTGISSDTQYF.

The rearrangement links TRBV28 to TRBJ2-7; 12 positions agree with TRBD2. The CDR3 contains 15 residues. CDR1 is MDHEN, CDR2 SYDVKM, per germline. J lost 2 bases, V lost 6 bases, and 5 bases had no gene match. CDR3 bases: TGTGCCAGCAGCAGGACTAGCGGGGCTGCCTACGAGCAGTACTTC. As protein: CASSRTSGAAYEQYF.

The rearrangement joins TRBV30 to TRBJ1-5; D might be TRBD1 (5 bases). The germline V gene encodes CDR1 GTSNPN and CDR2 SVGIG (reference sequence). The germline V and J ends were trimmed by 1 base and 1 base, with 11 bases remaining between them. This CDR3 comprises 15 residues. CDR3 DNA sequence: TGTGCCTGGAGTGCGAAAGGGGTGAGCAATCAGCCCCAGCATTTT. Translated: CAWSAKGVSNQPQHF.

This chain uses TRBV12-3 or TRBV12-4 with TRBJ1-1, with D hard to call. This CDR3 has 12 residues. The ends were cut back, 8 bases at V and 4 bases at J, with 11 bases in the middle. The CDR3, as DNA: TGTGCCAGCCTCCGCGGGTTCACTGAAGCTTTCTTT. As protein: CASLRGFTEAFF.

This clone was found once. The V and J genes are TRBV15 and TRBJ1-5, with D perhaps matching TRBD1 (5 bases). The CDR3 spans 15 residues. Trimming took 4 bases from V and 0 from J, leaving 10 bases between them. The germline V gene has CDR1 LNHNV and CDR2 YYDKDF (reference sequence). CDR3 sequence (DNA): TGTGCCACCAGCACCAGGGCCTATAGCAATCAGCCCCAGCATTTT. Protein: CATSTRAYSNQPQHF.

This chain connects TRBV7-2 to TRBJ2-4; D tentatively fits TRBD1 or TRBD2 (5 bases each). CDR3 length equals 16 residues. Germline V CDR1 and CDR2: SGHTA, FQGNSA. V was pared by 1 base and J by 2 bases, with 12 bases between. CDR3 in DNA: TGTGCCAGCAGCTTAGACAGGCTAGCCACCAAAAACATTCAGTACTTC. It is translated as CASSLDRLATKNIQYF.

The rearrangement links TRBV11-2 to TRBJ1-2; D might be TRBD1 (6 bases). The germline V and J ends were trimmed by 0 bases and 8 bases, with 16 bases remaining between them. CDR3 size: 15 residues. Germline V lookup: CDR1 SGHAT, CDR2 FQNNGV. CDR3 sequence reads: CASSLDPGARTGYTF. CDR3 coding DNA: TGTGCCAGCAGCTTAGATCCGGGGGCGAGGACGGGCTACACCTTC.

In DNA, the CDR3 is TGTGCCAGCAGTGAAGGGAGGGGCCCCGGGGAGCTGTTTTTT. It is translated as CASSEGRGPGELFF. The chain joins TRBV2 to TRBJ2-2; a possible D gene is TRBD2 (6 bases). With 1 base removed from V and 6 bases from J, the gap between germline ends came to 9 bases. From germline, CDR1 is SNHLY and CDR2 FYNNEI. This CDR3 has 14 amino acids.

The chain joins TRBV5-1 to TRBJ2-3; D is possibly TRBD1 or TRBD2 (6 bases each). Germline V CDR1 and CDR2: SGHRS, YFSETQ. CDR3 length: 15 amino acids. Trimming shortened V by 0 bases and J by 4 bases, and 12 bases separated the two germline ends. DNA for the CDR3: TGCGCCAGCAGCTTGGAAGGGGGGCATCCAGATACGCAGTATTTT. It encodes CASSLEGGHPDTQYF.

The chain links TRBV7-8 to TRBJ1-3; D is possibly TRBD1 (5 bases). Trimming left V 6 bases short and J 1 base short, with 13 bases between. This CDR3 spans 15 amino acids. The germline gives CDR1 SGHVS, CDR2 FQNEAQ. The CDR3 spells CASSIIAGSGNTIYF. CDR3 DNA: TGTGCCAGCAGTATAATAGCAGGGTCTGGAAACACCATATATTTT.

The rearrangement uses TRBV12-3 or TRBV12-4 and TRBJ2-5, with 8 nucleotides matching TRBD1. CDR3 size: 13 residues. With 6 bases clipped from V and 5 bases from J, the junction kept 5 bases outside the gene matches. The DNA for the CDR3 is TGTGCCAGCAGGACCACAGGGGGGGAGACCCAGTACTTC. As protein: CASRTTGGETQYF.

The rearrangement uses TRBV6-6 and TRBJ1-2; D not certain. The ends were cut back, 8 bases at V and 6 bases at J, with 7 bases in the middle. The CDR3 length is 10 residues. Looked up from germline, CDR1 is MNHNY and CDR2 is SVGAGI (reference sequence). The CDR3 region has the DNA TGTGCCAGCGGAGGGAATGGCTACACCTTC. This gives the protein CASGGNGYTF.

J is TRBJ1-2 and V is TRBV7-2, with D perhaps TRBD1 (5 bases). V shed 7 bases and J shed 8 bases, with 20 bases lying between them. Germline V gene lookup returns CDR1 SGHTA and CDR2 FQGNSA. The CDR3 sequence is 14 residues long. The CDR3 loop is CASTQQWGLTGYTF. CDR3 DNA sequence: TGTGCCAGCACACAACAGTGGGGCTTAACGGGCTACACCTTC.

The V and J genes are TRBV2 and TRBJ2-3; D ambiguous. V was shortened by 5 bases and J by 3 bases, with 6 bases between the two germline ends. CDR3 length equals 12 residues. The germline CDR1 and CDR2 sequences are SNHLY and FYNNEI. The CDR3 sequence: CASSQFTDTQYF. The CDR3 DNA reads TGTGCCAGCAGTCAATTTACAGATACGCAGTATTTT.

This sequence joins TRBV30 and TRBJ1-2; no clear D. This CDR3 has 13 amino acids. V shed 2 bases and J shed 4 bases, with 11 bases lying between them. Germline CDR1 is GTSNPN and CDR2 is SVGIG (reference sequence). Here the CDR3 reads CAWSPEGSYGYTF. The CDR3 nucleotides are TGTGCCTGGAGTCCCGAGGGATCCTATGGCTACACCTTC.

The chain uses TRBV28 and TRBJ2-1, with TRBD1 identical over 8 bases. CDR1 MDHEN and CDR2 SYDVKM come from the germline V gene. The junction had 3 bases not matched to a gene; V was cut back by 0 bases and J by 5 bases. This CDR3 region has 15 residues. The CDR3 is CASSLWDRDHNEQFF. The CDR3, as DNA: TGTGCCAGCAGTTTATGGGACAGGGATCACAATGAGCAGTTCTTC.

This clone was seen more than once but under ten times. The rearrangement links TRBV12-3 or TRBV12-4 to TRBJ1-1; D perhaps matches TRBD1 (6 bases). The CDR3 consists of 13 residues. V shed 8 bases and J shed 0 bases, with 10 bases lying between them. The CDR3 sequence is CASGTLMNTEAFF. CDR3 nucleotides: TGTGCCAGCGGGACACTAATGAACACTGAAGCTTTCTTT.

This clone is a singleton in its sample. The chain couples TRBV20-1 to TRBJ1-2; 12 bases fit TRBD1. With V trimmed by 3 bases and J by 8 bases, 4 bases remained unmatched. This CDR3 has 13 amino acids. Germline CDR1 DFQATT, CDR2 SNEGSKA (reference sequence). DNA for the CDR3: TGCAGTGCTAGTATGGGACAGGGGGCAGGCTACACCTTC. It codes for CSASMGQGAGYTF.

This clone was counted a few times. V usage is TRBV3-1 (or the pseudogene TRBV3-2) and J usage is TRBJ1-3, with 10 positions matching TRBD1. The CDR3 is made up of 14 amino acids. V dropped 7 bases and J dropped 4; count of bases not matched to a gene: 4. Germline V CDR1 and CDR2: LGHDT, YNNKEL (reference sequence). In nucleotides, the CDR3 is TGTGCCAGCACGACAGGGGGCGGGGGAAACACCATATATTTT. Its translation: CASTTGGGGNTIYF.

This CDR3 is CASSSAGQNNSPLHF. For the CDR3, the DNA is TGTGCCAGCAGTTCTGCGGGACAGAATAATTCACCCCTCCACTTT. J is TRBJ1-6 and V is TRBV28; 7 nucleotides align to TRBD1. This CDR3 spans 15 amino acids. The germline CDR1 and CDR2 sequences are MDHEN and SYDVKM. Losses at the gene ends were 4 bases for V and 5 bases for J; bases not matched to a gene: 5.